The source of this T cell receptor beta chain is a study of chemoradiotherapy in HPV16-positive cancers. Turning to the study itself: Functional T-cell assays on two HPV16-positive patients' cells defined candidate HPV-specific clones and common TCR motifs. Whole-study findings and limits: In HPV16-positive patients, HPV-responsive T-cell expansion tracked better recurrence-free survival. Non-HPV-specific T cells did not expand in tumors during treatment, whereas candidate HPV-specific clones and E7-related motifs did.

The CDR3 has 17 amino acids. With 7 bases clipped from V and 7 bases from J, the junction kept 19 bases outside the gene matches. Germline V lookup: CDR1 SGHRS, CDR2 YFSETQ. This clone was counted only a few times. The antigen remains undetermined. Sequencing was performed with immunoSEQ multiplex PCR; in TCRdb, only in-frame clones are kept and a portion is missing. This sample carries 12,000 or so clones, around 90% of them seen once, and the ten largest clones take around 2.9%. The chain couples TRBV5-1 to TRBJ2-2, with TRBD2 matching 7 bases. This sample was gathered from a patient who underwent chemoradiotherapy. This clonotype was sampled from a human donor with HPV-associated anogenital cancer. Here the CDR3 DNA reads TGCGCCAGCCGGATGGGGCCGGGAGGCGGTAGGAACGGGGAGCTGTTTTTT. Its translation is CASRMGPGGGRNGELFF.